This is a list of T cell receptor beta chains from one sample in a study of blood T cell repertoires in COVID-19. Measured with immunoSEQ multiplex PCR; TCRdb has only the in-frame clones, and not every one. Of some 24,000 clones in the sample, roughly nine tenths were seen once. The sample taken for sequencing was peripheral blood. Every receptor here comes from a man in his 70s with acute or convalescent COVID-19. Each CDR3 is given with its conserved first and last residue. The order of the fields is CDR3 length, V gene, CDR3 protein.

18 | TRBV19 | CASSPGGSLSGTEGAQYF
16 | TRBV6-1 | CASSEASLQGYSPLHF
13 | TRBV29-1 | CSARTGVDQPQHF
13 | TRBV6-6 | CASMTGDNEKLFF
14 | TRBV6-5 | CASSRDRRSYEQYF
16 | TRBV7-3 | CASSYRAQMGTGELFF
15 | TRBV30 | CAWSVRQGYNQPQHF
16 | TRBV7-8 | CASSLGDRGRDQPQHF
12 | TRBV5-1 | CASSLEGGPLHF
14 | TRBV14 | CASSPDRGTYGYTF
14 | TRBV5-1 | CASSLDAGNTEAFF
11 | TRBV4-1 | CASSQSFEAFF
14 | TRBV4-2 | CASRPTSGSSEQYF
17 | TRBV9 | CASSVEELAGTNGELFF
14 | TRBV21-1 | CASSKGGPYNEQFF
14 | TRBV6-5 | CASSPDRGRQPQHF
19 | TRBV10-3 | CAISEGTNDRASYTGELFF
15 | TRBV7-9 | CASTPGGSGTGELFF
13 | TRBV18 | CASSPRMNTEAFF
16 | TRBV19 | CASSPRLAGGNNEQFF
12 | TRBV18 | CASSPRDDEQYF
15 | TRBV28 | CASSSPKGGNEKLFF
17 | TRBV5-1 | CASSSKTSGRVYNEQFF
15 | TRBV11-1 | CASSLTDRGFYEQYF
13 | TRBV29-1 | CSVSTGGYTEAFF
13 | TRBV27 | CASSPGRTDTQYF
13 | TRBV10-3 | CAISPYSGNTIYF
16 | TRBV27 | CASSTPSGTNTGELFF
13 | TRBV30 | CAWSLQGNYGYTF
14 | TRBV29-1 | CSVTRGTAQETQYF
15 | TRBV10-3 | CAISEPRDRGYEQYF
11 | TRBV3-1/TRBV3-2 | CASSQIGGYTF
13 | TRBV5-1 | CASRSSGQETQYF
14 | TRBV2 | CASSDGAGPQPQHF
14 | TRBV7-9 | CASSLFYPRNEQFF
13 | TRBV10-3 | CAISAGLGTEAFF
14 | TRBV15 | CATSRELEGQPQHF
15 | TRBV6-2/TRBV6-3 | CASSYSAGGVYGYTF
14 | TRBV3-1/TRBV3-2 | CASSQEVLGDEAFF
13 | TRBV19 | CASSIERSYEQFF
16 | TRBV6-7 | CASSSPASTPLYEQYF
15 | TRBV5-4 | CASSRDSGSYNEQFF
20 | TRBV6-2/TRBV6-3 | CASSYGTWRRGENSNQPQHF
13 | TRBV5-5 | CASRAGVSGELFF
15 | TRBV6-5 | CASSPGLAGRDTQYF
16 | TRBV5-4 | CASSSGGVANTGELFF
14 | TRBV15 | CATSARTERNTIYF
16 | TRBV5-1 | CASSLAGLASRETQYF
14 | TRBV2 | CASSDLRGPYGYTF
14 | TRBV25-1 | CASGPRGGSSQAFF
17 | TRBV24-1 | CATSDSLPGQNTGELFF
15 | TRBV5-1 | CASSVPSGDTETQYF
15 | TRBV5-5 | CASSLALAGKKTQYF
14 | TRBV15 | CATSRGQVNTEAFF